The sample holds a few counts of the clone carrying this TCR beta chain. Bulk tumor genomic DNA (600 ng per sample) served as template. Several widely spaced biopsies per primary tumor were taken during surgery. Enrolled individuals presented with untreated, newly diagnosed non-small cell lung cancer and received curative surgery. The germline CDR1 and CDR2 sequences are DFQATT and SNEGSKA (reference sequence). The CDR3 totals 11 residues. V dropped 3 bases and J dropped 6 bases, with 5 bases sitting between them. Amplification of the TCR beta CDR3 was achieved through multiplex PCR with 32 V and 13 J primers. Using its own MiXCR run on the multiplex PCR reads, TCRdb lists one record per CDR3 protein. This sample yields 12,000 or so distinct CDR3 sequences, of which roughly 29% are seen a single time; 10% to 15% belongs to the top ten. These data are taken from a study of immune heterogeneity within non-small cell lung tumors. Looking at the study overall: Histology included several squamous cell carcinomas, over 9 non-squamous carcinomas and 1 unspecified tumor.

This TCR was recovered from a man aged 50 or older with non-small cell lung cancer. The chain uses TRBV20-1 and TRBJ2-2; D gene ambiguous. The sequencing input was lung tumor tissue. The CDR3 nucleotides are TGCAGTGCTAGTGCATCCGGGGAGCTGTTTTTT. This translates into CSASASGELFF.